These 7 T cell receptor beta chains were sequenced from one sample in a study of human thymus T cells. Thymus specimens were resections from corrective heart surgery. Here immunoSEQ multiplex PCR was the method, and the copy in TCRdb shows in-frame clones only, minus some. The repertoire has about 130,000 clones, about 95% of them found once; the top ten carry around 0.025%. What was sequenced was thymus tissue. These receptors were obtained from a boy younger than two with a congenital heart defect but otherwise immunologically healthy.

This sequence joins TRBV5-4 and TRBJ1-1; 10 nucleotides agree with TRBD1. The CDR3 is 14 amino acids. Germline CDR1 is SGHNT and CDR2 is YYREEE (reference sequence). Trimming cost V 5 bases and J 5 bases; bases outside gene matches: 6. The CDR3 nucleotides read TGTGCCAGCAGGACAGGGGGCGGGGGGACTGAAGCTTTCTTT. Translating gives CASRTGGGGTEAFF.

The chain carries TRBV4-1 and TRBJ2-2; D gene unclear. The CDR3 covers 15 residues. Germline CDR1 and CDR2: MGHRA and YSYEKL. V was trimmed by 4 bases and J by 4 bases, leaving 13 bases between them. CDR3 in amino acids: CASSPLPPGTGELFF. Here the CDR3 DNA reads TGCGCCAGCAGCCCACTACCACCGGGCACCGGGGAGCTGTTTTTT.

The chain recombines TRBV5-1 with TRBJ1-4; the match to TRBD1 covers 9 bases. This CDR3 has 14 amino acids. With V trimmed by 3 bases and J by 8 bases, 5 bases remained unmatched. CDR1 SGHRS and CDR2 YFSETQ come from the germline V gene. The CDR3 DNA sequence: TGCGCCAGCAGCTGGGGACAGGGAGGCGAAAAACTGTTTTTT. Amino acids: CASSWGQGGEKLFF.

The chain joins TRBV7-2 to TRBJ1-4, with D perhaps matching TRBD1 (5 bases). The V gene's germline CDR1 is SGHTA and CDR2 FQGNSA. CDR3 length: 15 residues. With 1 base removed from V and 5 bases from J, the gap between germline ends came to 11 bases. The CDR3: CASSLVGGGNEKLFF. CDR3 nucleotides: TGTGCCAGCAGCTTAGTCGGGGGGGGAAATGAAAAACTGTTTTTT.

The chain carries TRBV7-9 and TRBJ1-3, with 7 bases matching TRBD1. V was clipped by 5 bases and J by 0 bases; unmatched bases: 10. The CDR3 has 17 amino acids. Per germline, CDR1 SEHNR and CDR2 FQNEAQ (reference sequence). The CDR3 DNA follows: TGTGCCAGCAGCCTATACCGGGACAGCCGCTCTGGAAACACCATATATTTT. Translated: CASSLYRDSRSGNTIYF.

The CDR3 bases are TGTGCCTGGAGGCCTGGGGCAAGGTACCAAGAGACCCAGTACTTC. It is translated as CAWRPGARYQETQYF. The chain couples TRBV30 to TRBJ2-5, with D perhaps matching TRBD1 (5 bases). The ends were cut back, 3 bases at V and 0 bases at J, with 14 bases in the middle. There are 15 residues in the CDR3. Germline V gene data show CDR1 as GTSNPN and CDR2 as SVGIG (reference sequence).

The rearrangement uses TRBV4-3 and TRBJ1-1; D perhaps matches TRBD1 (5 bases). The CDR3 has 16 amino acids. Trimming left V 1 base short and J 1 base short, with 13 bases between. Germline V CDR1 and CDR2: LGHNA, YSLEER. The CDR3, as DNA: TGCGCCAGCAGCCAAGCCGAGGGACGGGCGAACACTGAAGCTTTCTTT. This sequence encodes CASSQAEGRANTEAFF.